The 16 T cell receptor beta chains below come from one sample, sequenced in a study of blood T cell repertoires in COVID-19. Assay: immunoSEQ multiplex PCR; the TCRdb copy retains only in-frame clones and omits some. The data contain some 200,000 clones, roughly nine tenths of them singletons. Sequencing was done on a sample of peripheral blood. Receptor source: a woman in her 70s with acute or convalescent COVID-19.

This clone was picked up one time. This chain links TRBV18 with TRBJ2-5; a weak D match, TRBD1 (5 bases). V shed 3 bases and J shed 5 bases, with 13 bases lying between them. Germline lookup yields CDR1 KGHSH and CDR2 LQKENI. There are 14 residues in the CDR3. The CDR3 loop reads CASSPIDSTETQYF. The CDR3 nucleotides are TGTGCCAGCTCACCGATAGACAGTACGGAGACCCAGTACTTC. Using reference TRBV18 and TRBJ2-5 for the parts outside the CDR3, the full variable domain is NAGVMQNPRHLVRRRGQEARLRCSPMKGHSHVYWYRQLPEEGLKFMVYLQKENIIDESGMPKERFSAEFPKEGPSILRIQQVVRGDSAAYFCASSPIDSTETQYFGPGTRLLVL.

This chain connects TRBV21-1 to TRBJ1-5; the D segment call TRBD1 is taken from the table without a DNA check. TRBV21-1 is listed as a pseudogene. This CDR3 has 16 amino acids. The CDR3, as DNA: TGTGCCAGCAGCAAAGATCCCCCCGGCAGGGATCAGCCCCAGCATTTT. This codes for CASSKDPPGRDQPQHF.

The CDR3 is CASSLAGRVGYTF. CDR3 DNA sequence: TGTGCCAGCAGCTTGGCCGGTCGGGTGGGCTACACCTTC. The V call is TRBV5-4, the J call TRBJ1-2; D gene unclear. CDR3 length equals 13 residues. CDR1 SGHNT and CDR2 YYREEE come from the germline V gene (reference sequence). V shed 0 bases and J shed 8 bases, with 11 bases lying between them.

This clone was found once. This chain connects TRBV28 to TRBJ1-1; 7 bases are a match to TRBD1. Germline V gene data show CDR1 as MDHEN and CDR2 as SYDVKM. V was pared by 3 bases and J by 8 bases, with 12 bases of the junction left unmatched. The CDR3 is 15 residues long. CDR3 DNA sequence: TGTGCCAGCAGTTTCACTGCTGGCAGGGGGAGCGAAGCTTTCTTT. Its protein product is CASSFTAGRGSEAFF. Full variable domain (remainder filled in from reference TRBV28 and TRBJ1-1): DVKVTQSSRYLVKRTGEKVFLECVQDMDHENMFWYRQDPGLGLRLIYFSYDVKMKEKGDIPEGYSVSREKKERFSLILESASTNQTSMYLCASSFTAGRGSEAFFGQGTRLTVV.

The chain joins TRBV9 to TRBJ2-5; D may be TRBD1 (6 bases). Germline CDR1 is SGDLS and CDR2 is YYNGEE. The CDR3 is 15 amino acids. V lost 3 bases, J lost 5 bases, and 17 bases lay in between. The CDR3 DNA sequence: TGTGCCAGCAGCGCCCGCATTGGGCAGGGGGAGACCCAGTACTTC. Protein product: CASSARIGQGETQYF.

V and J are TRBV19 and TRBJ2-7; 10 positions match TRBD1. The junction had 2 bases not matched to a gene; V was cut back by 3 bases and J by 0 bases. The length of the CDR3 is 15 residues. The germline CDR1 and CDR2 sequences are LNHDA and SQIVND (reference sequence). CDR3 DNA sequence: TGTGCCAGTAGTATCTGGACAGGGGGCTCCTACGAGCAGTACTTC. It encodes CASSIWTGGSYEQYF.

In regard to this clone: This sample includes further DNA sequences coding for the same CDR3. This rearrangement joins TRBV6-5 to TRBJ1-5; 9 bases are shared with TRBD1. The CDR3 extends over 14 amino acids. The V segment lost 6 bases and the J segment 2 bases; nucleotides outside the gene matches: 2. The germline V gene has CDR1 MNHEY and CDR2 SVGAGI. CDR3 bases: TGTGCCAGCAGCAGACAGGGGGGCAATCAGCCCCAGCATTTT. Its protein is CASSRQGGNQPQHF.

The chain couples TRBV6-4 to TRBJ2-1; 8 nucleotides agree with TRBD2. Trimming removed 6 bases from V and 9 bases from J; junction bases left unmatched: 13. The CDR3 consists of 15 residues. CDR1 MRHNA and CDR2 SNTAGT come from the germline V gene. The CDR3 sequence is CASSHVVAGPGEQFF. CDR3 DNA sequence: TGTGCCAGCAGCCACGTGGTAGCGGGGCCTGGTGAGCAGTTCTTC.

The V call is TRBV18, the J call TRBJ1-1; 11 nucleotides match TRBD1. The CDR3 runs 16 residues. With 5 bases clipped from V and 1 base from J, the junction kept 6 bases outside the gene matches. CDR1 and CDR2 from the germline V gene are KGHSH and LQKENI. CDR3 residues: CASSAMGTGGNTEAFF. CDR3 DNA sequence: TGTGCCAGCTCAGCCATGGGGACAGGGGGGAACACTGAAGCTTTCTTT. Together with reference TRBV18 and TRBJ1-1, the CDR3 gives the full variable domain: NAGVMQNPRHLVRRRGQEARLRCSPMKGHSHVYWYRQLPEEGLKFMVYLQKENIIDESGMPKERFSAEFPKEGPSILRIQQVVRGDSAAYFCASSAMGTGGNTEAFFGQGTRLTVV.

The chain combines TRBV6-2 or TRBV6-3 with TRBJ2-3, with a possible D match to TRBD2 (5 bases). V lost 0 bases and J 5 bases, leaving 12 bases between the germline ends. The CDR3 runs to 15 residues. CDR1 and CDR2 (germline): MNHEY, SVGEGT. The CDR3 region has the DNA TGTGCCAGCAGTTACTCGTCGGAGGTGAGAGATACGCAGTATTTT. It translates to CASSYSSEVRDTQYF.

CDR3 sequence (DNA): TGTGCCAGCAGTTTTCCCGGGGGCGAGCAGTACTTC. It encodes CASSFPGGEQYF. The rearrangement links TRBV12-3 or TRBV12-4 to TRBJ2-7, with a possible D match to TRBD2 (6 bases). The V and J ends lost 3 bases and 6 bases respectively, with 9 bases between them. The CDR3 has 12 amino acids.

This clone occurred a few times. The rearrangement links TRBV7-6 to TRBJ1-5; TRBD1 matches at 7 bases. V lost 5 bases to trimming and J lost 2 bases; unmatched junction nucleotides: 15. Germline V lookup: CDR1 SGHVS, CDR2 FNYEAQ. This CDR3 region has 18 residues. CDR3 region: CASSLRQIRQGGNQPQHF. CDR3 nucleotide sequence: TGTGCCAGCAGCCTCCGACAAATACGACAGGGTGGCAATCAGCCCCAGCATTTT.

The chain links TRBV6-5 to TRBJ1-2, with TRBD1 identical over 7 bases. V was clipped by 6 bases and J by 4 bases; unmatched bases: 5. Germline V gene sequence: CDR1 MNHEY, CDR2 SVGAGI. The CDR3 covers 13 residues. The CDR3 DNA reads TGTGCCAGCAGGGAGACAGGGCGCTATGGCTACACCTTC. Translation: CASRETGRYGYTF.

This clone was recorded only once. The chain uses TRBV19 and TRBJ2-2; possible D gene TRBD1, 5 bases. The CDR3 contains 15 residues. CDR1 and CDR2 (germline): LNHDA, SQIVND (reference sequence). V was trimmed by 7 bases and J by 2 bases, leaving 14 bases between them. The CDR3 nucleotides read TGTGCCAGTAATCTTGGGGCCCGAAACACCGGGGAGCTGTTTTTT. It translates to CASNLGARNTGELFF.

DNA of the CDR3: TGTGCCAGCAGCATTACTAGCGGGAGACGGGATACGCAGTATTTT. It encodes CASSITSGRRDTQYF. V is TRBV7-2 and J is TRBJ2-3, with TRBD2 identical over 11 bases. The CDR3 is 15 amino acids. The J segment lost 6 bases and the V segment lost 5 bases, leaving 7 bases of the junction unmatched. Germline assignment: CDR1 SGHTA and CDR2 FQGNSA. Using reference TRBV7-2 and TRBJ2-3 for the parts outside the CDR3, the full variable domain is GAGVSQSPSNKVTEKGKDVELRCDPISGHTALYWYRQSLGQGLEFLIYFQGNSAPDKSGLPSDRFSAERTGGSVSTLTIQRTQQEDSAVYLCASSITSGRRDTQYFGPGTRLTVL.

This clone was seen a handful of times. The chain has TRBV7-2 and TRBJ1-2; maybe TRBD1 (5 bases). Germline-derived CDR1 and CDR2 are SGHTA and FQGNSA. V was shortened by 4 bases and J by 0 bases, with 6 bases between the two germline ends. The CDR3 loop spans 13 amino acids. CDR3 in DNA: TGTGCCAGCAGCTCAGGGCCTAACTATGGCTACACCTTC. Protein: CASSSGPNYGYTF.